This T cell receptor beta chain was observed in a study of CD8 T cells in ankylosing spondylitis (dated by TCRdb to 2016 to 2017). Background for the entire study: T cell receptor beta repertoires were profiled in healthy donors and ankylosing spondylitis patients so that disease-linked TCR variants could be found. The full study cohort comprised 25 ankylosing spondylitis patients and about 110 healthy donors. Peripheral blood was sampled, and synovial fluid was also collected from ankylosing spondylitis patients. Broad study findings and their caveats: The disease-linked clones were reported as significantly enriched in matched synovial fluid samples from ankylosing spondylitis patients. The disease-linked clones had a CD8+ phenotype and were found at relatively low frequencies in peripheral blood. A TCR beta motif made up of several highly homologous amino acid variants appeared to be characteristic of blood from ankylosing spondylitis patients. Some TCR beta motif variants had previously been reported in synovial fluid and blood of reactive arthritis patients, which suggested common disease-initiation mechanisms.

The sequencer listed for this sample is Illumina HiSeq 2500. Quantitative 5'-RACE with molecular barcodes was the method used to prepare the TCR beta libraries. In the authors' own workflow: To identify disease-linked TCR variants, a new computational method was used, one built on a probabilistic model of VDJ rearrangement. The raw public reads went through TCRdb reprocessing: fastp at Q25, MiXCR clone calling, in-frame beta chains kept. Identical CDR3 proteins give one entry, which carries the most common genes and DNA. TCRdb, not the original authors, processed these V and J calls. Across this sample there are about 240,000 distinct CDR3 sequences, with roughly 8.6% seen only once. Jointly, the top ten make up nearly 7% of the sample. CDR1 is given as SGHRS and CDR2 as YFSETQ, both from the germline V gene. V lost 4 bases and J lost 7 bases; the stretch between them is 15 bases long. The CDR3, cysteine through phenylalanine, is 13 amino acids long. The read is trimmed to its CDR3 DNA, 39 bases read in frame from base 1.

In regard to this clonotype: Its antigen is not yet known. Qualities for individual bases were not recorded, and no much larger clone is one base off.

Sequencing input: blood, either unsorted or a sorted T cell fraction (not recorded which). The chain is encoded by TRBV5-1 joined to TRBJ2-7, with TRBD2 as a weak D call on 5 bases. The TCR comes from a male donor with ankylosing spondylitis or in good health (not recorded which). The sequenced DNA: TGCGCCAGCAGCGTGACCGGGGTCAGGGAGCAGTACTTC. It encodes CASSVTGVREQYF.